Shown below are 26 T cell receptor beta chains from a single sample sequenced in a study of vaccination effects on CD4 cells after COVID-19. Antigen-specific CD4+ T cells were first expanded with viral peptide pools by the ViraFEST assay and only then sequenced. Following 10 days of culture, CD4+ T cells were isolated. Prior SARS-CoV-2 infection was absent in the vaccine recipients, as shown by negative nucleocapsid antibodies. Using immunoSEQ multiplex PCR, the repertoire was profiled, and TCRdb retains in-frame clones only, with some absent. Here the sample spans 70,000 or so clones, 60% to 85% being singletons. Antigens for these TCRs are unknown. Sequencing was performed on CD4+ T cells from PBMCs cultured with SARS-CoV-2 spike peptides, taken before COVID-19 vaccination. The receptors originated from a human donor who received a COVID-19 vaccine.

This chain joins TRBV5-4 and TRBJ2-3; D not certain. The CDR3 is 14 amino acids. V dropped 4 bases and J dropped 4 bases, with 13 bases sitting between them. CDR1 SGHNT and CDR2 YYREEE come from the germline V gene (reference sequence). CDR3 loop: CASSPASAPDTQYF. The DNA of the CDR3 is TGTGCCAGCAGCCCCGCGTCGGCCCCAGATACGCAGTATTTT.

The V and J genes are TRBV15 and TRBJ2-5; TRBD1 matches at 8 bases. CDR3 length equals 15 residues. J gave up 1 base and V 1 base, and 2 bases lay outside the gene matches. Per germline, CDR1 LNHNV and CDR2 YYDKDF (reference sequence). DNA of the CDR3: TGTGCCACCAGCAGAGTCGGGACAGGCCAAGAGACCCAGTACTTC. This translates into CATSRVGTGQETQYF.

The rearrangement uses TRBV5-8 and TRBJ1-4, with 8 nucleotides matching TRBD1. The V and J ends lost 4 bases and 7 bases, in that order; junction bases with no gene match: 9. The CDR3 spans 15 residues. Germline V gives CDR1 SGHTS, CDR2 YDEGEE. CDR3 amino acids: CASSPGQVLSEKLFF. The DNA of the CDR3 is TGTGCCAGCAGCCCGGGACAGGTCTTAAGTGAAAAACTGTTTTTT.

V usage is TRBV7-9 and J usage is TRBJ2-5; D call uncertain. V was shortened by 1 base and J by 2 bases, with 20 bases between the two germline ends. The CDR3 extends over 18 amino acids. The germline gives CDR1 SEHNR, CDR2 FQNEAQ (reference sequence). The CDR3 here is CASSLEELYEERQETQYF. The CDR3 nucleotides read TGTGCCAGCAGCTTAGAGGAGTTATATGAGGAGAGACAAGAGACCCAGTACTTC. Looking up the rest from reference TRBV7-9 and TRBJ2-5 gives the full variable domain: DTGVSQNPRHKITKRGQNVTFRCDPISEHNRLYWYRQTLGQGPEFLTYFQNEAQLEKSRLLSDRFSAERPKGSFSTLEIQRTEQGDSAMYLCASSLEELYEERQETQYFGPGTRLLVL.

The genes are TRBV6-2 or TRBV6-3 and TRBJ2-1, with 7 positions matching TRBD2. The CDR3 has 17 residues. CDR1 is MNHEY, CDR2 SVGEGT, per germline. V dropped 5 bases and J dropped 5; count of bases not matched to a gene: 15. The CDR3 region has the DNA TGTGCCAGCAGTCCCTCCGCTGGGACTAATCGAGACAATGAGCAGTTCTTC. Its translation is CASSPSAGTNRDNEQFF.

V usage is TRBV7-3 and J usage is TRBJ2-3, with a tentative D call TRBD1 (5 bases). The CDR3 runs 12 residues. Trimming stripped 3 bases from V and 5 bases from J, with 6 bases between. Germline assignment: CDR1 SGHTA and CDR2 FQGTGA. The CDR3 spells CASSLGLDTQYF. The DNA of the CDR3 is TGTGCCAGCAGCTTGGGGCTAGATACGCAGTATTTT.

The V call is TRBV6-5, the J call TRBJ2-2, with 8 bases that match TRBD2. V was clipped by 6 bases and J by 9 bases; unmatched bases: 12. Germline V CDR1 and CDR2: MNHEY, SVGAGI. This CDR3 is built from 15 residues. The CDR3 DNA reads TGTGCCAGCAGCCGTGACGCCCGGGGGGGCTGGGAGCTGTTTTTT. Translation: CASSRDARGGWELFF.

The chain combines TRBV10-1 with TRBJ2-3; either TRBD1 or TRBD2 may fit D (5 bases each). Trimming removed 2 bases from V and 0 bases from J, with 12 bases in between. Looked up from germline, CDR1 is WNHNN and CDR2 is SYGVQD (reference sequence). This CDR3 spans 16 amino acids. The CDR3 bases are TGCGCCAGCAGTGAGAATGGGGGACGAAGCACAGATACGCAGTATTTT. It yields the protein CASSENGGRSTDTQYF.

This clone was observed once. The V gene is TRBV10-3, the J gene TRBJ2-5; possible D gene TRBD2, 6 bases. V lost 6 bases, J lost 1 base, and 6 bases lay in between. CDR3 length equals 12 residues. Germline CDR1 ENHRY, CDR2 SYGVKD. The CDR3 bases are TGTGCCATCAGGGGGGGCCAAGAGACCCAGTACTTC. This sequence encodes CAIRGGQETQYF.

V and J are TRBV30 and TRBJ1-1, with D maybe TRBD1 (6 bases). Trimming took off 6 bases at V and 0 bases at J, with 11 bases between the two ends. CDR3 length: 13 residues. The V gene's germline CDR1 is GTSNPN and CDR2 SVGIG (reference sequence). CDR3 amino acids: CACQGTVNTEAFF. CDR3 DNA: TGTGCCTGTCAGGGGACTGTGAACACTGAAGCTTTCTTT.

The genes are TRBV7-2 and TRBJ1-3, with 8 bases identical to TRBD1. There are 15 residues in the CDR3. Unmatched junction bases numbered 7, after V lost 5 bases and J lost 4 bases. CDR1 and CDR2 (germline): SGHTA, FQGNSA. The CDR3 sequence: CASSGRTGPGNTIYF. The CDR3 bases are TGTGCCAGCAGCGGGCGGACAGGGCCGGGAAACACCATATATTTT.

CDR3 DNA: TGTGCCAGCAGCCCCTTGGGTCAGACCCAGTACTTC. This sequence encodes CASSPLGQTQYF. The chain recombines TRBV4-2 with TRBJ2-5; no clear D. V lost 4 bases and J 6 bases, leaving 9 bases between the germline ends. This CDR3 contains 12 residues. In germline, CDR1 is LGHNA, CDR2 YNFKEQ.

The chain uses TRBV5-4 and TRBJ2-5, with D perhaps matching TRBD2 (7 bases). The V end lost 4 bases, the J end lost 5 bases, and 15 bases lay between the germline ends. This CDR3 comprises 14 residues. Germline CDR1 reads SGHNT; CDR2 reads YYREEE (reference sequence). The CDR3 DNA is TGTGCCAGCAGCACCCCGGGGGGCGCGGAGACCCAGTACTTC. Protein sequence: CASSTPGGAETQYF. Supplemented by reference TRBV5-4 and TRBJ2-5, the full variable domain reads ETGVTQSPTHLIKTRGQQVTLRCSSQSGHNTVSWYQQALGQGPQFIFQYYREEENGRGNFPPRFSGLQFPNYSSELNVNALELDDSALYLCASSTPGGAETQYFGPGTRLLVL.

V usage is TRBV30 and J usage is TRBJ2-2; D gene uncertain. Germline V lookup: CDR1 GTSNPN, CDR2 SVGIG (reference sequence). The CDR3 spans 14 residues. The ends were cut back, 3 bases at V and 2 bases at J, with 10 bases in the middle. DNA of the CDR3: TGTGCCTGGAGGGGGAAGGGCAACACCGGGGAGCTGTTTTTT. Its protein product is CAWRGKGNTGELFF. Variable domain in full (rest from reference TRBV30 and TRBJ2-2): SQTIHQWPATLVQPVGSPLSLECTVEGTSNPNLYWYRQAAGRGLQLLFYSVGIGQISSEVPQNLSASRPQDRQFILSSKKLLLSDSGFYLCAWRGKGNTGELFFGEGSRLTVL.

This chain uses TRBV5-4 with TRBJ2-3, with a possible D match to TRBD2 (6 bases). In germline, CDR1 is SGHNT, CDR2 YYREEE (reference sequence). This CDR3 spans 15 amino acids. Trimming took 4 bases from V and 0 from J, leaving 12 bases between them. The DNA of the CDR3 is TGTGCCAGCAGCGTTGGACTAACTAGCACAGATACGCAGTATTTT. Protein product: CASSVGLTSTDTQYF.

This chain uses TRBV6-5 with TRBJ1-1; possibly TRBD1 for D (6 bases). Germline lookup yields CDR1 MNHEY and CDR2 SVGAGI. V lost 0 bases to trimming and J lost 6 bases, with 8 bases between them. The CDR3 has 13 residues. This chain's CDR3 is CASSYSQGPEAFF. CDR3 nucleotides: TGTGCCAGCAGTTACTCCCAGGGGCCTGAAGCTTTCTTT.

This sequence joins TRBV28 and TRBJ1-6, with a tentative D call TRBD1 (5 bases). CDR1 MDHEN and CDR2 SYDVKM come from the germline V gene. The CDR3 contains 14 residues. V gave up 6 bases and J gave up 6 bases, with 12 bases separating them. The CDR3 bases are TGTGCCAGCAGCTCGACGGGGGGTAATTCACCCCTCCACTTT. It encodes CASSSTGGNSPLHF.

In its sample, this clone was seen once. The V gene is TRBV30, the J gene TRBJ1-1; TRBD1 agrees at 8 bases. Per germline, CDR1 GTSNPN and CDR2 SVGIG (reference sequence). CDR3 size: 13 residues. V shed 0 bases, J shed 10 bases, and the junction held 7 bases outside the gene matches. Here the CDR3 reads CAWSVQTGTGAFF. CDR3 sequence (DNA): TGTGCCTGGAGTGTGCAGACTGGGACAGGAGCTTTCTTT.

The chain joins TRBV6-5 to TRBJ2-7; 7 bases match TRBD1. The CDR3 loop spans 14 amino acids. Germline CDR1 and CDR2: MNHEY and SVGAGI. V lost 4 bases and J lost 2; bases outside the gene matches: 5. CDR3 region: CASSSATGTYEQYV. The CDR3 nucleotides are TGTGCCAGCAGTTCCGCGACAGGGACCTACGAGCAGTACGTC.

This clone was counted only a few times. The J gene is TRBJ2-3, the V gene TRBV3-1 (or the pseudogene TRBV3-2); 11 positions agree with TRBD2. The V segment lost 3 bases and the J segment 4 bases; nucleotides outside the gene matches: 3. The CDR3 has 15 residues. The V gene's germline CDR1 is LGHDT and CDR2 YNNKEL (reference sequence). In nucleotides, the CDR3 is TGTGCCAGCAGCCATAGCGGGGGGGCTGCAGATACGCAGTATTTT. Amino acids: CASSHSGGAADTQYF.

This clone was seen a few times. The rearrangement uses TRBV5-8 and TRBJ1-2, with TRBD1 as a possible D gene (5 bases). Trimming pared 4 bases from V and 3 bases from J, leaving 16 bases between. The CDR3 consists of 15 residues. The germline CDR1 and CDR2 sequences are SGHTS and YDEGEE. CDR3: CASSPGTLQDYGYTF. The DNA of the CDR3 is TGTGCCAGCAGCCCAGGGACTCTTCAGGACTATGGCTACACCTTC.

The chain joins TRBV19 to TRBJ1-1, with TRBD1 as a possible D gene (6 bases). The germline gives CDR1 LNHDA, CDR2 SQIVND (reference sequence). CDR3 length: 12 residues. V dropped 4 bases and J dropped 8 bases, with 11 bases sitting between them. CDR3 coding DNA: TGTGCCAGTAGTAGACAAACAGGGGAAGCTTTCTTT. Amino acid sequence: CASSRQTGEAFF.

The V and J genes are TRBV30 and TRBJ1-6; D gene ambiguous. V was cut by 5 bases and J by 5 bases, with 7 bases left in between. The germline V gene has CDR1 GTSNPN and CDR2 SVGIG (reference sequence). CDR3 length: 12 amino acids. CDR3 loop: CAWGWHNSPLHF. CDR3 nucleotides: TGTGCCTGGGGGTGGCATAATTCACCCCTCCACTTT.

V gene TRBV7-3 combines with J gene TRBJ2-2; 9 bases match TRBD1. The CDR3 length is 14 residues. V was pared by 6 bases and J by 6 bases, with 5 bases of the junction left unmatched. Looked up from germline, CDR1 is SGHTA and CDR2 is FQGTGA. CDR3 nucleotide sequence: TGTGCCAGCAGGTCGGGACAGGGTGCCGGGGAGCTGTTTTTT. It encodes CASRSGQGAGELFF. Together with reference TRBV7-3 and TRBJ2-2, the CDR3 gives the full variable domain: GAGVSQTPSNKVTEKGKYVELRCDPISGHTALYWYRQSLGQGPEFLIYFQGTGAADDSGLPNDRFFAVRPEGSVSTLKIQRTERGDSAVYLCASRSGQGAGELFFGEGSRLTVL.

The V gene is TRBV15, the J gene TRBJ2-2; D call uncertain. V lost 0 bases, J lost 0 bases, and 8 bases lay in between. Germline values: CDR1 LNHNV, CDR2 YYDKDF (reference sequence). The CDR3 has 16 residues. The CDR3 protein is CATSRDPAANTGELFF. Here the CDR3 DNA reads TGTGCCACCAGCAGAGATCCCGCAGCGAACACCGGGGAGCTGTTTTTT.

This clone was recorded a few times. The V and J genes are TRBV28 and TRBJ1-1, with D unresolved. The CDR3 sequence is 11 residues long. With 4 bases removed from V and 3 bases from J, the gap between germline ends came to 3 bases. CDR1 and CDR2 (germline): MDHEN, SYDVKM. The CDR3 is CASSSDTEAFF. For the CDR3, the DNA is TGTGCCAGCAGTTCCGACACTGAAGCTTTCTTT.